The 26 T cell receptor beta chains listed next were all sequenced from one sample in a study of vaccination and CD4 T cells after COVID-19. With the Oncomine TCR Beta short-read assay, DNA from cultured CD4+ T cells was sequenced. Genomic DNA from cultured CD4+ T cells was extracted. TCRdb used MiXCR to reprocess the PCR reads, holding one entry per CDR3 protein. The data show approximately 9,500 distinct CDR3 sequences, approximately 44% seen once. Which antigens these TCRs recognize remains unknown. As to treatment: approximately 10-day PBMC culture with coronavirus spike peptide pools or control peptides (ViraFEST assay). An unexposed donor provided the CD4+ T cells, which were collected before the COVID-19 pandemic (2011-2018). Sequencing was performed on CD4+ T cells from blood, cultured in vitro. These receptors all come from a human donor in good health.

This clonotype was detected a few times. V and J are TRBV19 and TRBJ1-1, with D uncertain. The CDR3 extends over 14 amino acids. V was cut by 1 base and J by 1 base, with 7 bases left in between. Germline loops: CDR1 LNHDA, CDR2 SQIVND (reference sequence). The CDR3 region has the DNA TGTGCCAGTAGTATAGGGGGAAGGAACACTGAAGCTTTCTTT. Translating gives CASSIGGRNTEAFF.

This clonotype was counted only a few times. As DNA, the CDR3 is TGCGCCAGCAGCGGGGGACTCGGGAGCACAGATACGCAGTATTTT. This gives the protein CASSGGLGSTDTQYF. The chain employs TRBV5-1 and TRBJ2-3; D is perhaps TRBD2 (6 bases). Between the trimmed V and J ends, which lost 4 bases and 0 bases, there was a span of 12 bases. In germline, CDR1 is SGHRS, CDR2 YFSETQ. This CDR3 region has 15 residues.

The chain employs TRBV10-3 and TRBJ1-2, with TRBD1 identical over 7 bases. The CDR3 consists of 15 residues. The germline gives CDR1 ENHRY, CDR2 SYGVKD. V lost 3 bases and J lost 2; bases outside the gene matches: 6. Here the CDR3 DNA reads TGTGCCATCAGTGATTCGCAGGGGGTGAACTATGGCTACACCTTC. Translated: CAISDSQGVNYGYTF.

V and J are TRBV20-1 and TRBJ2-5; the match to TRBD1 covers 7 bases. The CDR3 extends over 14 amino acids. V lost 0 bases, J lost 5 bases, and 6 bases stayed unmatched. The germline V gene has CDR1 DFQATT and CDR2 SNEGSKA (reference sequence). The CDR3 protein is CSARDPRGPETQYF. The CDR3 DNA reads TGCAGTGCTAGAGATCCTAGGGGGCCGGAGACCCAGTACTTC.

The chain recombines TRBV7-2 with TRBJ2-7; D might be TRBD1 (5 bases). CDR1 and CDR2 (germline): SGHTA, FQGNSA. The CDR3 loop spans 14 amino acids. The ends were cut back, 1 base at V and 0 bases at J, with 7 bases in the middle. The CDR3 nucleotides read TGTGCCAGCAGCTTAGGGGGCGCCTCCTACGAGCAGTACTTC. It is translated as CASSLGGASYEQYF. The full variable domain, rest sourced from reference TRBV7-2 and TRBJ2-7, is GAGVSQSPSNKVTEKGKDVELRCDPISGHTALYWYRQSLGQGLEFLIYFQGNSAPDKSGLPSDRFSAERTGGSVSTLTIQRTQQEDSAVYLCASSLGGASYEQYFGPGTRLTVT.

V gene TRBV18 combines with J gene TRBJ1-1, with D hard to call. Trimming removed 2 bases from V and 1 base from J, with 5 bases in between. CDR3 length: 13 amino acids. Germline V gives CDR1 KGHSH, CDR2 LQKENI. The CDR3 loop is CASSPTENTEAFF. The CDR3, as DNA: TGTGCCAGCTCACCAACAGAGAACACTGAAGCTTTCTTT.

This clonotype turned up a few times. The chain recombines TRBV6-2 or TRBV6-3 with TRBJ1-1, with D possibly being TRBD1 (5 bases). Germline V gene data show CDR1 as MNHEY and CDR2 as SVGEGT. CDR3 length: 14 residues. Trimming pared 7 bases from V and 3 bases from J, leaving 15 bases between. CDR3 sequence: CASIDYMGDTEAFF. The CDR3 nucleotides read TGTGCCAGCATCGACTATATGGGGGACACTGAAGCTTTCTTT.

V usage is TRBV6-2 or TRBV6-3 and J usage is TRBJ2-7; D is perhaps TRBD1 (8 bases). Between the trimmed V and J ends, which lost 6 bases and 7 bases, there was a span of 22 bases. The CDR3 is 15 amino acids. Germline lookup yields CDR1 MNHEY and CDR2 SVGEGT. This CDR3 reads CASRHRTGTTGEQYF. CDR3 nucleotide sequence: TGTGCCAGCAGACACCGGACAGGGACTACCGGGGAGCAGTACTTC.

This clonotype was seen more than once but under ten times. The V call is TRBV5-1, the J call TRBJ2-5; D unresolved. The CDR3 has 13 residues. Trimming pared 5 bases from V and 10 bases from J, leaving 18 bases between. Germline values: CDR1 SGHRS, CDR2 YFSETQ. This chain's CDR3 is CASSLVDLGGQYF. DNA for the CDR3: TGCGCCAGCAGTCTGGTGGACCTGGGTGGCCAGTACTTC.

The V call is TRBV7-2, the J call TRBJ2-6, with D tentatively TRBD2 (5 bases). V dropped 5 bases and J dropped 0 bases, with 11 bases sitting between them. The CDR3 length is 16 residues. Germline V lookup: CDR1 SGHTA, CDR2 FQGNSA. The CDR3 nucleotides read TGTGCCAGCAGCCTCGTCGGGATCTCTGGGGCCAACGTCCTGACTTTC. Amino acids: CASSLVGISGANVLTF.

This clonotype has only a few counts. V usage is TRBV28 and J usage is TRBJ1-4; TRBD1 might be the D (5 bases). Trimming removed 11 bases at V and 6 bases at J, with 16 bases between. The CDR3 length is 13 residues. CDR1 is MDHEN and CDR2 is SYDVKM in the germline V gene. In DNA form, the CDR3 reads TGTGCCTCAAATGCAGGGTGGGATGAAAAACTGTTTTTT. Protein product: CASNAGWDEKLFF.

The chain couples TRBV20-1 to TRBJ2-7; D uncertain. CDR1 is DFQATT and CDR2 is SNEGSKA in the germline V gene (reference sequence). V was cut by 6 bases and J by 3 bases, with 15 bases left in between. CDR3 length equals 13 residues. The CDR3 DNA reads TGCAGTGCCACTTACCGGAGTTACTACGAGCAGTACTTC. Amino acids: CSATYRSYYEQYF.

The chain couples TRBV20-1 to TRBJ1-5, with D possibly TRBD1 on 6 matching bases. V was trimmed by 7 bases and J by 6 bases, leaving 16 bases between them. CDR3 length: 13 residues. CDR1 DFQATT and CDR2 SNEGSKA come from the germline V gene (reference sequence). The CDR3 sequence: CSVPPGGGQPQHF. In DNA, the CDR3 is TGCAGTGTCCCACCGGGGGGCGGTCAGCCCCAGCATTTT.

The rearrangement links TRBV14 to TRBJ2-6; 7 bases fit TRBD1. CDR1 SGHDN and CDR2 FVKESK come from the germline V gene. V lost 6 bases to trimming and J lost 4 bases; unmatched junction nucleotides: 9. This CDR3 contains 16 residues. CDR3 amino acids: CASSLTGAPGANVLTF. CDR3 nucleotide sequence: TGTGCCAGCAGTCTCACAGGGGCACCCGGGGCCAACGTCCTGACTTTC.

The V gene is TRBV27, the J gene TRBJ1-2; D ambiguous. The V end was cut by 4 bases, the J end by 2 bases, with 8 bases between. The CDR3 loop spans 13 amino acids. The germline V gene encodes CDR1 MNHEY and CDR2 SMNVEV (reference sequence). DNA for the CDR3: TGTGCCAGCAGTTCGACACGGAACTATGGCTACACCTTC. Translated, it gives CASSSTRNYGYTF.

V usage is TRBV27 and J usage is TRBJ1-1, with a possible D match to TRBD1 (6 bases). V shed 0 bases and J shed 5 bases, with 19 bases lying between them. The germline gives CDR1 MNHEY, CDR2 SMNVEV (reference sequence). The CDR3 spans 17 residues. The CDR3: CASSLSRGGAGDTEAFF. CDR3 nucleotides: TGTGCCAGCAGTTTATCGAGGGGGGGGGCGGGGGATACTGAAGCTTTCTTT.

Written as DNA, the CDR3 is TGTGCCAGCCTTCGACAGGGTAATGAAAAACTGTTTTTT. It encodes CASLRQGNEKLFF. The rearrangement links TRBV28 to TRBJ1-4, with 7 bases lining up with TRBD1. The CDR3 is made up of 13 amino acids. After removal of 8 bases from V and 4 bases from J, the junction contained 4 bases not matched to a gene. The germline V gene encodes CDR1 MDHEN and CDR2 SYDVKM.

This clonotype was counted only a few times. The rearrangement joins TRBV7-7 to TRBJ2-2; 8 positions match TRBD2. The CDR3 is 14 residues long. Per germline, CDR1 SSHAT and CDR2 FNYEAQ (reference sequence). The CDR3 nucleotides are TGTGCTGTTGGGGGACTAGGGGTTGCCGGGGAGCTGTTTTTT. It translates to CAVGGLGVAGELFF. The variable domain in full, with the rest retrieved from reference TRBV7-7 and TRBJ2-2, is GAGVSQSPRYKVTKRGQDVTLRCDPISSHATLYWYQQALGQGPEFLTYFNYEAQPDKSGLPSDRFSAERPEGSISTLTIQRTEQRDSAMYRCAVGGLGVAGELFFGEGSRLTVL.

This clonotype has a handful of counts. The rearrangement uses TRBV20-1 and TRBJ1-5, with 9 bases lining up with TRBD1. The germline CDR1 and CDR2 sequences are DFQATT and SNEGSKA (reference sequence). The V gene end was trimmed by 6 bases and the J gene end by 2 bases; junction bases not matched to a gene: 5. CDR3 length: 14 residues. Written as DNA, the CDR3 is TGCAGTGCCCGGGACAGGGTGGGCAATCAGCCCCAGCATTTT. Protein product: CSARDRVGNQPQHF.

This clonotype was detected a few times. The chain carries TRBV15 and TRBJ2-3; the D is unclear. The CDR3 runs 12 residues. Germline CDR1 and CDR2: LNHNV and YYDKDF (reference sequence). V gave up 1 base and J gave up 6 bases, with 5 bases separating them. The chain's CDR3 is CATSRVADTQYF. Here the CDR3 DNA reads TGTGCCACCAGCAGAGTTGCGGATACGCAGTATTTT.

The chain uses TRBV20-1 and TRBJ1-2, with D possibly TRBD1 on 5 matching bases. V shed 4 bases and J shed 4 bases, with 13 bases lying between them. Per germline, CDR1 DFQATT and CDR2 SNEGSKA (reference sequence). The CDR3 covers 13 residues. DNA for the CDR3: TGCAGTGCTACGGGAGGGGCTGGCTATGGCTACACCTTC. Its protein is CSATGGAGYGYTF.

V and J are TRBV24-1 and TRBJ2-7, with TRBD2 as a possible D gene (6 bases). Germline V CDR1 and CDR2: KGHDR, SFDVKD. The V and J ends lost 9 bases and 4 bases respectively, with 12 bases between them. The CDR3 contains 12 residues. As DNA, the CDR3 is TGTGCCACCGTCAGGAGGGAATACGAGCAGTACTTC. Translated: CATVRREYEQYF.

In DNA form, the CDR3 reads TGTGCCAGCAGCGCGGGACTAGCGGGAATCGAGCAGTACTTC. Encoded protein: CASSAGLAGIEQYF. The V and J genes are TRBV7-2 and TRBJ2-7, with TRBD2 matching over 13 bases. V dropped 5 bases and J dropped 6; count of bases not matched to a gene: 4. The CDR3 is 14 amino acids. Germline CDR1 SGHTA, CDR2 FQGNSA.

The DNA of the CDR3 is TGTGCCAGCAGTTTGGAGGATCGGCAGGTGAACACTGAAGCTTTCTTT. Amino acids: CASSLEDRQVNTEAFF. The chain uses TRBV28 and TRBJ1-1; D is unresolved. The CDR3 covers 16 residues. Per the germline V gene, CDR1 is MDHEN and CDR2 is SYDVKM. V lost 3 bases and J lost 0, with 14 bases in between.

The chain links TRBV2 to TRBJ2-7, with 9 positions matching TRBD1. Trimming took 9 bases from V and 2 from J; bases not matched to a gene: 5. Germline CDR1 SNHLY, CDR2 FYNNEI. The CDR3 consists of 13 residues. CDR3 DNA: TGTGCCAGGAAGGACAGGGGTGCCTACGAGCAGTACTTC. Translated, it gives CARKDRGAYEQYF.

This clonotype was seen only once. The rearrangement uses TRBV12-3 or TRBV12-4 and TRBJ1-2; 7 bases agree with TRBD1. This CDR3 comprises 13 residues. The ends lost 3 bases at V and 2 bases at J; junction bases unmatched: 0. This CDR3 reads CASSLGQNYGYTF. CDR3 coding DNA: TGTGCCAGCAGTTTGGGACAGAACTATGGCTACACCTTC.